The 16 T cell receptor beta chains given below trace back to one sample, sequenced in a study of blood T cell repertoires in COVID-19. TCRdb keeps only in-frame clones here, not all; method: immunoSEQ multiplex PCR. The repertoire holds 35,000 to 50,000 clones, with 76% as singletons. Sequenced input: peripheral blood. All receptors come from an elderly man with acute or convalescent COVID-19.

This sequence joins TRBV28 and TRBJ1-1; the match to TRBD1 covers 9 bases. Germline CDR1 MDHEN, CDR2 SYDVKM. This CDR3 contains 15 residues. J lost 4 bases, V lost 1 base, and 4 bases had no gene match. The CDR3 here is CASSLLGQGGTEAFF. CDR3 nucleotides: TGTGCCAGCAGTTTATTGGGACAGGGCGGCACTGAAGCTTTCTTT.

This clone was seen a few times. This chain links TRBV5-1 with TRBJ2-5; no definite D call. The length of the CDR3 is 12 residues. Looked up from germline, CDR1 is SGHRS and CDR2 is YFSETQ. The ends were cut back, 0 bases at V and 3 bases at J, with 3 bases in the middle. The CDR3 coding sequence is TGCGCCAGCAGCTTGGTAGAAGAGACCCAGTACTTC. This translates into CASSLVEETQYF. Full variable domain (outside the CDR3, taken from reference TRBV5-1 and TRBJ2-5): KAGVTQTPRYLIKTRGQQVTLSCSPISGHRSVSWYQQTPGQGLQFLFEYFSETQRNKGNFPGRFSGRQFSNSRSEMNVSTLELGDSALYLCASSLVEETQYFGPGTRLLVL.

This chain links TRBV27 with TRBJ2-1; 7 bases align to TRBD2. V shed 8 bases and J 7 bases; nucleotides not matched to a gene: 11. The CDR3 totals 14 residues. Per germline, CDR1 MNHEY and CDR2 SMNVEV (reference sequence). CDR3 DNA sequence: TGTGCCAGCGGGCGGGACTGGGGGGGGAATGAGCAGTTCTTC. Translated, it gives CASGRDWGGNEQFF.

This clone occurred once. This chain uses TRBV28 with TRBJ2-1; no clear D gene. The CDR3 is 14 amino acids. CDR1 MDHEN and CDR2 SYDVKM come from the germline V gene. The V end lost 3 bases, the J end lost 0 bases, and 6 bases lay between the germline ends. CDR3 region: CASSFHGSYNEQFF. For the CDR3, the DNA is TGTGCCAGCAGTTTCCACGGCTCCTACAATGAGCAGTTCTTC. The full variable domain, rest sourced from reference TRBV28 and TRBJ2-1, is DVKVTQSSRYLVKRTGEKVFLECVQDMDHENMFWYRQDPGLGLRLIYFSYDVKMKEKGDIPEGYSVSREKKERFSLILESASTNQTSMYLCASSFHGSYNEQFFGPGTRLTVL.

V is TRBV28 and J is TRBJ1-1; D gene uncertain. The V end was cut by 5 bases, the J end by 0 bases, with 13 bases between. Looked up from germline, CDR1 is MDHEN and CDR2 is SYDVKM. The CDR3 runs 15 residues. This CDR3 is CASSTVKLMNTEAFF. The CDR3 bases are TGTGCCAGCAGTACGGTAAAGTTGATGAACACTGAAGCTTTCTTT.

This clone was counted a few times. The V call is TRBV6-5, the J call TRBJ2-7, with 8 bases matching TRBD1. Trimming cost V 8 bases and J 0 bases; bases outside gene matches: 6. Germline V CDR1 and CDR2: MNHEY, SVGAGI. The CDR3 contains 14 residues. CDR3 loop: CASRTGPSSYEQYF. CDR3 nucleotides: TGTGCCAGCCGGACAGGGCCCAGCTCCTACGAGCAGTACTTC.

V is TRBV9 and J is TRBJ2-1; D is possibly TRBD2 (6 bases). This CDR3 region has 16 residues. V gave up 0 bases and J gave up 6 bases, with 16 bases separating them. Germline CDR1 and CDR2: SGDLS and YYNGEE. CDR3 nucleotide sequence: TGTGCCAGCAGCGTAGCTAGCGAGCCGCCTCGCAATGAGCAGTTCTTC. Its translation is CASSVASEPPRNEQFF.

This sequence joins TRBV27 and TRBJ2-5, with 8 positions matching TRBD2. CDR3 size: 14 residues. Per germline, CDR1 MNHEY and CDR2 SMNVEV (reference sequence). Germline trimming cut 6 bases from V and 4 bases from J; bases unmatched to any gene: 7. The CDR3 DNA sequence: TGTGCCAGCAGCTCGGCGGGGGGCATAGAGACCCAGTACTTC. Protein: CASSSAGGIETQYF.

This clone appeared a few times. This rearrangement joins TRBV9 to TRBJ2-5, with D perhaps matching TRBD2 (5 bases). Germline V lookup: CDR1 SGDLS, CDR2 YYNGEE. CDR3 length: 15 residues. V lost 3 bases to trimming and J lost 5 bases, with 17 bases between them. In nucleotides, the CDR3 is TGTGCCAGCAGCGCCTTAGGTCCCCCGGGGGAGACCCAGTACTTC. This gives the protein CASSALGPPGETQYF.

The gene calls are TRBV2 and TRBJ1-2, with 12 bases lining up with TRBD1. J lost 8 bases, V lost 6 bases, and 13 bases had no gene match. CDR3 size: 16 residues. CDR1 and CDR2 (germline): SNHLY, FYNNEI. CDR3: CASSFGPGQGAGGYTF. The CDR3 DNA sequence: TGTGCCAGCAGCTTCGGTCCGGGACAGGGGGCCGGAGGCTACACCTTC.

This clone was recorded a few times. The chain has TRBV5-1 and TRBJ2-1; 9 positions match TRBD2. The germline gives CDR1 SGHRS, CDR2 YFSETQ. This CDR3 has 14 amino acids. Unmatched junction bases numbered 7, after V lost 3 bases and J lost 9 bases. The CDR3, as DNA: TGCGCCAGCAGCTCAGGTAGCGGGAGAACTGAGCAGTTCTTC. Its translation: CASSSGSGRTEQFF.

The chain has TRBV27 and TRBJ1-1; D is perhaps TRBD1 (6 bases). Trimming cost V 2 bases and J 10 bases, with 14 bases left between them. The V gene's germline CDR1 is MNHEY and CDR2 SMNVEV (reference sequence). The CDR3 extends over 13 amino acids. The CDR3 region has the DNA TGTGCCAGCAGTTTAGGGGGCGGTGGTGGAGCTTTCTTT. Encoded protein: CASSLGGGGGAFF.

J is TRBJ2-1 and V is TRBV14; 8 bases fit TRBD2. CDR1 SGHDN and CDR2 FVKESK come from the germline V gene. The CDR3 is made up of 15 amino acids. V trimming: 3 bases; J trimming: 2 bases; junction bases outside the gene matches: 3. CDR3 amino acids: CASSHGLAAYNEQFF. The DNA for the CDR3 is TGTGCCAGCAGCCACGGACTAGCAGCCTACAATGAGCAGTTCTTC.

The chain employs TRBV30 and TRBJ2-3; a possible D gene is TRBD2 (6 bases). V dropped 2 bases and J dropped 1 base, with 7 bases sitting between them. Germline CDR1 GTSNPN, CDR2 SVGIG (reference sequence). The CDR3 loop spans 13 amino acids. CDR3 DNA: TGTGCCTGGAGTAGGGAGGGCACAGATACGCAGTATTTT. This translates into CAWSREGTDTQYF.

This chain joins TRBV27 and TRBJ2-4; 10 bases align to TRBD2. This CDR3 region has 16 residues. V was clipped by 10 bases and J by 1 base; unmatched bases: 10. Germline CDR1 reads MNHEY; CDR2 reads SMNVEV (reference sequence). The CDR3 sequence: CATLGPAGGAKNIQYF. CDR3 in DNA: TGTGCCACTCTAGGGCCAGCGGGGGGGGCCAAAAACATTCAGTACTTC.

In nucleotides, the CDR3 is TGTGCCAGCAGAAAAGCGGGAGGAAACTACGAGCAGTACTTC. The encoded protein is CASRKAGGNYEQYF. The chain is built from TRBV5-4 and TRBJ2-7; 9 bases match TRBD2. CDR3 length equals 14 residues. The V gene end was trimmed by 5 bases and the J gene end by 3 bases; junction bases not matched to a gene: 6. Germline assignment: CDR1 SGHNT and CDR2 YYREEE (reference sequence).